This TCR beta chain came from a study of CD8+CD57+ T cells in acquired aplastic anemia. As for the study in general: Sorted CD4+ and CD8+ cells gave an average of about 3 ug of DNA.

Germline CDR1 reads LNHDA; CDR2 reads SQIVND (reference sequence). V dropped 4 bases and J dropped 4; count of bases not matched to a gene: 5. CDR3 length: 14 residues. The template used for profiling TCR beta VDJ and CDR3 was genomic DNA. TCRdb re-called the reads through MiXCR, storing one row per CDR3 protein. This repertoire shows approximately 130,000 distinct CDR3 sequences, more than 35% found once; its top ten account for 6.5% to 10%. The chain is built from TRBV19 and TRBJ1-2; 8 bases map to TRBD1. Source material: sorted CD4+, CD8+, or CD8+CD57+ T cells (not recorded which) from PBMCs. This clonotype was sampled from a human donor in good health, serving as a control. In nucleotides, the CDR3 is TGTGCCAGTAGTACCGGACAGGGATGCTATGGCTACACCTTC. Residues: CASSTGQGCYGYTF.